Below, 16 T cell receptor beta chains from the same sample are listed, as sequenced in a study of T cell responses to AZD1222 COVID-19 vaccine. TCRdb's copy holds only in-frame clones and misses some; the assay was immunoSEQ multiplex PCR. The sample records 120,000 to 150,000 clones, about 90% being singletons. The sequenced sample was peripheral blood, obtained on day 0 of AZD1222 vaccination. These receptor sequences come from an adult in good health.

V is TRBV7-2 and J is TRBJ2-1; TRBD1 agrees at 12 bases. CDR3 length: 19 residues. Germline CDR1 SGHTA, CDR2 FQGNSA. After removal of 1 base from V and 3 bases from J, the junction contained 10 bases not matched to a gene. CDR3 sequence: CASSLGPGGTGGFYNEQFF. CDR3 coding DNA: TGTGCCAGCAGCTTAGGACCTGGGGGGACAGGGGGCTTCTACAATGAGCAGTTCTTC.

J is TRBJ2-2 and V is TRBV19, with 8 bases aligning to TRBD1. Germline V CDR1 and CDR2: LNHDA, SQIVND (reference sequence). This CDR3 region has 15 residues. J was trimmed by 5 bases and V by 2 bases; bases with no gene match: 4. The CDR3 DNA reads TGTGCCAGTAGTATACAGGGGGCGCATACCGGGGAGCTGTTTTTT. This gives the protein CASSIQGAHTGELFF.

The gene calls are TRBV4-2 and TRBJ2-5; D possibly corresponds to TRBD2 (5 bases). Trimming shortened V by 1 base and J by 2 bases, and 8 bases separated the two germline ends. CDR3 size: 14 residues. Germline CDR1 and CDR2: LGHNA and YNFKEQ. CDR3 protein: CASSQVPGQETQYF. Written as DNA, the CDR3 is TGTGCCAGCAGCCAAGTTCCGGGGCAAGAGACCCAGTACTTC.

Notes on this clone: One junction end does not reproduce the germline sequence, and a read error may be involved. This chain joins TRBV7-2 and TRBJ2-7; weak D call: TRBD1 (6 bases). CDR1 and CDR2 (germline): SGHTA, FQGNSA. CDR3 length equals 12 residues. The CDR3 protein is CASSLNNRALNF. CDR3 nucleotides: TGTGCCAGCAGCTTAAACAACAGGGCCCTCAACTTC.

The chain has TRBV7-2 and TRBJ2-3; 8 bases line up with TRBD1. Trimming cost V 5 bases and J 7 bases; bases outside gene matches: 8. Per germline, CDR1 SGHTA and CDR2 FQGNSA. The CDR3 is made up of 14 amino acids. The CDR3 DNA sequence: TGTGCCAGCAGCCAGGGACAGGCTCCGTATACGCAGTATTTT. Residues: CASSQGQAPYTQYF.

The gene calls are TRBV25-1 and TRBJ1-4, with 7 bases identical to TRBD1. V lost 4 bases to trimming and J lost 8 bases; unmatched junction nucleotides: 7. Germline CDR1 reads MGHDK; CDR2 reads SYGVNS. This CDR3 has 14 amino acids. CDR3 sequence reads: CASSGRGLGEKLFF. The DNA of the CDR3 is TGTGCCAGCAGTGGCAGGGGGTTGGGGGAAAAACTGTTTTTT.

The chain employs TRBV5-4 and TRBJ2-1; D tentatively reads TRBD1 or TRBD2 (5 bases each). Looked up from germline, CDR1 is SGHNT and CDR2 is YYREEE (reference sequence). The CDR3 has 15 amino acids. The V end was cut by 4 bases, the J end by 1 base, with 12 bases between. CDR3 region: CASSTGTPSYNEQFF. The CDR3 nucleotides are TGTGCCAGCAGCACCGGGACCCCTTCCTACAATGAGCAGTTCTTC.

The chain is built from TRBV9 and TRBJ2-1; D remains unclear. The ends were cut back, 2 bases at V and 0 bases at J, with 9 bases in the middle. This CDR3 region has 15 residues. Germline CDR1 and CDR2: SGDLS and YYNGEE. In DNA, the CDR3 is TGTGCCAGCAGCGTGGGGTGGACCTCCTACAATGAGCAGTTCTTC. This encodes CASSVGWTSYNEQFF.

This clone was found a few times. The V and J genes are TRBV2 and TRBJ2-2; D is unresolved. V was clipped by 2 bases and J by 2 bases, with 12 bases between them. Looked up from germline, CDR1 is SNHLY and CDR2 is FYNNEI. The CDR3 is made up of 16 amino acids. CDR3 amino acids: CASSELGVVNTGELFF. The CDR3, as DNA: TGTGCCAGCAGTGAACTTGGGGTAGTCAACACCGGGGAGCTGTTTTTT.

This CDR3 reads CASSPEGGAESPLHF. CDR3 sequence (DNA): TGCGCCAGCAGCCCGGAGGGGGGGGCCGAATCACCCCTCCACTTT. The gene calls are TRBV5-1 and TRBJ1-6; the D gene is possibly TRBD1 (6 bases). Germline V lookup: CDR1 SGHRS, CDR2 YFSETQ. The CDR3 loop spans 15 amino acids. V dropped 4 bases and J dropped 10 bases, with 18 bases sitting between them. Variable domain in full (rest from reference TRBV5-1 and TRBJ1-6): KAGVTQTPRYLIKTRGQQVTLSCSPISGHRSVSWYQQTPGQGLQFLFEYFSETQRNKGNFPGRFSGRQFSNSRSEMNVSTLELGDSALYLCASSPEGGAESPLHFGNGTRLTVT.

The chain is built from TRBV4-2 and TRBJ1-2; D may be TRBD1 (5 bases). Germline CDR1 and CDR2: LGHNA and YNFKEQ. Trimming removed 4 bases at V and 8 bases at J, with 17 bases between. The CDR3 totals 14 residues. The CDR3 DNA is TGTGCCAGCAGCCCTCCAAGGGGATTTGGGGGCTACACCTTC. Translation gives CASSPPRGFGGYTF.

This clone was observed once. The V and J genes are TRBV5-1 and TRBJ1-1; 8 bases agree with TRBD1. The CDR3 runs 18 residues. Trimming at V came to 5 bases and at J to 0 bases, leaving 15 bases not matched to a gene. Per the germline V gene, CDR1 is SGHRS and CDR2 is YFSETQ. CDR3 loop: CASSDPRQGAFMNTEAFF. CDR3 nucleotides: TGCGCCAGCAGTGATCCCAGGCAGGGGGCTTTTATGAACACTGAAGCTTTCTTT.

CDR3 bases: TGCGCCAGCAGCCCCGGGACAGCCGGAAACACCATATATTTT. Protein sequence: CASSPGTAGNTIYF. The genes are TRBV5-1 and TRBJ1-3; TRBD1 aligns across 7 bases. CDR1 is SGHRS and CDR2 is YFSETQ in the germline V gene. Unmatched junction bases numbered 5, after V lost 4 bases and J lost 4 bases. This CDR3 spans 14 amino acids. Drawing the rest from reference TRBV5-1 and TRBJ1-3, the complete variable domain is KAGVTQTPRYLIKTRGQQVTLSCSPISGHRSVSWYQQTPGQGLQFLFEYFSETQRNKGNFPGRFSGRQFSNSRSEMNVSTLELGDSALYLCASSPGTAGNTIYFGEGSWLTVV.

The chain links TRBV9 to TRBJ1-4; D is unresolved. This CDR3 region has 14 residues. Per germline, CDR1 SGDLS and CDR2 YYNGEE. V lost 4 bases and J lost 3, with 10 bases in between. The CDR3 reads CASSSNPSNEKLFF. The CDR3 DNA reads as TGTGCCAGCAGCTCGAATCCCTCTAATGAAAAACTGTTTTTT.

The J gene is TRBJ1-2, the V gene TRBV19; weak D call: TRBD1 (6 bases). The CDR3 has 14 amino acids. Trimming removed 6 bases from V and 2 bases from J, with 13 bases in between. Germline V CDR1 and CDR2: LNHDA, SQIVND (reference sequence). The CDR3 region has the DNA TGTGCCAGTAGCATTCTACAGGGCAACTATGGCTACACCTTC. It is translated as CASSILQGNYGYTF. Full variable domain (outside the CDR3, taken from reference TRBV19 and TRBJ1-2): DGGITQSPKYLFRKEGQNVTLSCEQNLNHDAMYWYRQDPGQGLRLIYYSQIVNDFQKGDIAEGYSVSREKKESFPLTVTSAQKNPTAFYLCASSILQGNYGYTFGSGTRLTVV.

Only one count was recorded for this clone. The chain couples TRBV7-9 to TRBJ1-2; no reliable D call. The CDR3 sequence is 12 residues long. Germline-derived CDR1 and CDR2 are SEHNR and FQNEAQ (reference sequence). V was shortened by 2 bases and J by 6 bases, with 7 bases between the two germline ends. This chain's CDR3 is CASSLPGDGYTF. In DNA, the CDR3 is TGTGCCAGCAGCTTACCGGGCGATGGCTACACCTTC.